Shown below are 18 T cell receptor beta chains from a single sample sequenced in a study of memory CD4+ T cells and cytomegalovirus serostatus. Libraries were prepared by immunoSEQ multiplex PCR; TCRdb keeps only in-frame clonotypes and omits some of them. This sample has about 25,000 clones, with 75% to 85% found just once. The sort gate was single viable CD3+CD4+CD8-CD45RO+ cells for memory CD4+ T cells. Sequenced: memory CD4+ T cells from blood. These receptors all come from an adult in good health and CMV-seronegative.

The chain is built from TRBV6-4 and TRBJ2-1; possibly TRBD2 for D (7 bases). Trimming left V 5 bases short and J 7 bases short, with 15 bases between. Germline loops: CDR1 MRHNA, CDR2 SNTAGT. The CDR3 length is 14 residues. The CDR3 loop reads CASSSGGQINEQFF. In DNA form, the CDR3 reads TGTGCCAGCAGTTCCGGGGGGCAAATAAATGAGCAGTTCTTC.

The chain recombines TRBV19 with TRBJ1-2; D unclear. The germline gives CDR1 LNHDA, CDR2 SQIVND (reference sequence). This CDR3 has 14 residues. Trimming removed 3 bases at V and 2 bases at J, with 10 bases between. CDR3 nucleotide sequence: TGTGCCAGTAGTATCTTCGGGGAAAACTATGGCTACACCTTC. Its protein is CASSIFGENYGYTF. Filled out from reference TRBV19 and TRBJ1-2, the complete variable domain reads DGGITQSPKYLFRKEGQNVTLSCEQNLNHDAMYWYRQDPGQGLRLIYYSQIVNDFQKGDIAEGYSVSREKKESFPLTVTSAQKNPTAFYLCASSIFGENYGYTFGSGTRLTVV.

The chain is built from TRBV11-1 and TRBJ2-3; D may be TRBD1 (6 bases). Trimming took off 5 bases at V and 2 bases at J, with 14 bases between the two ends. CDR1 is SGHAT and CDR2 is FQDESV in the germline V gene (reference sequence). CDR3 length: 15 residues. In DNA form, the CDR3 reads TGTGCCAGCAGCCTAACAGGGATAATCACAGATACGCAGTATTTT. Translated: CASSLTGIITDTQYF.

This rearrangement joins TRBV7-9 to TRBJ2-1; possible D gene TRBD2, 7 bases. The germline CDR1 and CDR2 sequences are SEHNR and FQNEAQ (reference sequence). V dropped 5 bases and J dropped 3 bases, with 14 bases sitting between them. The CDR3 consists of 15 residues. CDR3 bases: TGTGCCAGCAGCGCCGTGAGGGGGGGCTACAATGAGCAGTTCTTC. Protein product: CASSAVRGGYNEQFF.

The CDR3 nucleotides read TGCAGCGCCCGACAGGGGGCCTACGAGCAGTACTTC. Translated: CSARQGAYEQYF. The V gene is TRBV29-1, the J gene TRBJ2-7, with 9 bases fitting TRBD1. The junction had 3 bases not matched to a gene; V was cut back by 7 bases and J by 2 bases. Germline V gene sequence: CDR1 SQVTM, CDR2 ANQGSEA. The CDR3 is 12 residues long.

V gene TRBV5-1 combines with J gene TRBJ1-4; D uncertain. CDR3 size: 15 residues. Germline V gene sequence: CDR1 SGHRS, CDR2 YFSETQ. The V end lost 4 bases, the J end lost 0 bases, and 10 bases lay between the germline ends. Here the CDR3 reads CASSLHSATNEKLFF. The CDR3 DNA reads TGCGCCAGCAGCCTGCACAGTGCAACTAATGAAAAACTGTTTTTT.

V usage is TRBV5-4 and J usage is TRBJ2-1; 7 positions agree with TRBD1. The CDR3 consists of 13 residues. The germline CDR1 and CDR2 sequences are SGHNT and YYREEE (reference sequence). Germline trimming cut 3 bases from V and 8 bases from J; bases unmatched to any gene: 5. The DNA of the CDR3 is TGTGCCAGCAGCTCCAACAGGGGCGATGAGCAGTTCTTC. It codes for CASSSNRGDEQFF.

This chain links TRBV27 with TRBJ1-1, with 8 bases lining up with TRBD1. The CDR3 is 15 amino acids. The germline V gene encodes CDR1 MNHEY and CDR2 SMNVEV (reference sequence). V gave up 5 bases and J gave up 0 bases; unmatched junction bases: 5. The CDR3 DNA is TGTGCCAGCAGTCCCCGACAGGGGATGAACACTGAAGCTTTCTTT. It encodes CASSPRQGMNTEAFF.

This sequence joins TRBV5-8 and TRBJ1-1, with D hard to call. V was pared by 1 base and J by 1 base, with 11 bases between. This CDR3 is built from 15 residues. Germline assignment: CDR1 SGHTS and CDR2 YDEGEE. CDR3 sequence reads: CASSLSGSGNTEAFF. CDR3 nucleotides: TGTGCCAGCAGCTTGAGTGGATCAGGGAACACTGAAGCTTTCTTT.

This chain connects TRBV19 to TRBJ1-2; 8 bases are a match to TRBD1. This CDR3 has 16 amino acids. V shed 7 bases, J shed 4 bases, and the junction held 14 bases outside the gene matches. Germline V lookup: CDR1 LNHDA, CDR2 SQIVND (reference sequence). CDR3 nucleotides: TGTGCCAGTATCCCAGGGGGACAGGCGAACCTCTATGGCTACACCTTC. Residues: CASIPGGQANLYGYTF.

The chain employs TRBV11-3 and TRBJ2-1; no firm D call. Between the trimmed V and J ends, which lost 2 bases and 4 bases, there was a span of 6 bases. CDR1 and CDR2 from the germline V gene are SGHNT and YENEEA. The CDR3 sequence is 13 residues long. CDR3 protein: CASSLTVYNEQFF. In DNA, the CDR3 is TGTGCCAGCAGCTTAACGGTTTACAATGAGCAGTTCTTC.

V and J are TRBV5-1 and TRBJ2-2; no clear D gene. From germline, CDR1 is SGHRS and CDR2 YFSETQ. The CDR3 consists of 15 residues. V shed 1 base and J shed 3 bases, with 10 bases lying between them. CDR3 DNA: TGCGCCAGCAGCTTGATCGCGACGGACACCGGGGAGCTGTTTTTT. It encodes CASSLIATDTGELFF.

V and J are TRBV7-6 and TRBJ2-3; 9 bases align to TRBD2. CDR1 SGHVS and CDR2 FNYEAQ come from the germline V gene. CDR3 length: 16 residues. V was pared by 1 base and J by 9 bases, with 11 bases of the junction left unmatched. The CDR3 loop reads CASSLGGAGGLPTQYF. CDR3 coding DNA: TGTGCCAGCAGCTTAGGAGGCGCGGGGGGGCTACCAACGCAGTATTTT.

The gene calls are TRBV7-2 and TRBJ1-4; the D is unclear. V dropped 1 base and J dropped 8 bases, with 8 bases sitting between them. CDR1 and CDR2 from the germline V gene are SGHTA and FQGNSA. The CDR3 loop spans 13 amino acids. The CDR3 DNA sequence: TGTGCCAGCAGCTTAGGGGCCAGGGAAAAACTGTTTTTT. It is translated as CASSLGAREKLFF.

The chain employs TRBV2 and TRBJ1-2; the D is unclear. The CDR3 is 13 residues long. V was clipped by 6 bases and J by 0 bases, with 8 bases between them. The germline V gene has CDR1 SNHLY and CDR2 FYNNEI. CDR3 amino acids: CASRPDSNYGYTF. In DNA form, the CDR3 reads TGTGCCAGCAGACCGGATTCTAACTATGGCTACACCTTC.

This chain joins TRBV11-2 and TRBJ2-3; TRBD2 aligns across 14 bases. The length of the CDR3 is 17 residues. Losses at the gene ends were 6 bases for V and 0 bases for J; bases not matched to a gene: 5. CDR1 and CDR2 (germline): SGHAT, FQNNGV. The CDR3 here is CASRRLAGGASTDTQYF. The CDR3 DNA reads as TGTGCCAGCAGGCGACTAGCGGGAGGGGCGAGCACAGATACGCAGTATTTT.

This clone was observed a handful of times. The V and J genes are TRBV5-1 and TRBJ2-7; TRBD2 matches 12 bases. The junction had 6 bases not matched to a gene; V was cut back by 2 bases and J by 0 bases. Germline V gives CDR1 SGHRS, CDR2 YFSETQ. This CDR3 is built from 17 residues. The CDR3 DNA reads TGCGCCAGCAGCTTACTAGCGGGGGGTCCAAGCTCCTACGAGCAGTACTTC. Protein sequence: CASSLLAGGPSSYEQYF.

J is TRBJ1-1 and V is TRBV14; D is unclear. The CDR3 loop spans 15 amino acids. CDR1 and CDR2 (germline): SGHDN, FVKESK. V was trimmed by 0 bases and J by 4 bases, leaving 12 bases between them. DNA for the CDR3: TGTGCCAGCAGCCAAGATGGTCTAACACTCACTGAAGCTTTCTTT. Translation: CASSQDGLTLTEAFF. The variable domain in full, with the rest retrieved from reference TRBV14 and TRBJ1-1, is EAGVTQFPSHSVIEKGQTVTLRCDPISGHDNLYWYRRVMGKEIKFLLHFVKESKQDESGMPNNRFLAERTGGTYSTLKVQPAELEDSGVYFCASSQDGLTLTEAFFGQGTRLTVV.